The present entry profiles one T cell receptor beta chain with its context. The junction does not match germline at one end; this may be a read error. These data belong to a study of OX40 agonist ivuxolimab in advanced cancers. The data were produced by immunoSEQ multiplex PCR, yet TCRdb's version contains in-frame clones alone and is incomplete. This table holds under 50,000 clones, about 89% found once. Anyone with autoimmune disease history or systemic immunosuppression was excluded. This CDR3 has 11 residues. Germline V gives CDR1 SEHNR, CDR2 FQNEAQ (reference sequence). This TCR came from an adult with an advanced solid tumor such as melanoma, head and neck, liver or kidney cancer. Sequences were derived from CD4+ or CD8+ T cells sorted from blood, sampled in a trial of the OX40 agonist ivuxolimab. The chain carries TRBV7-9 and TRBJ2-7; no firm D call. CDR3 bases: TGTGCCAGCAGCTCCGCGGACCGAAGGCACTTC. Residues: CASSSADRRHF.